The 10 T cell receptor beta chains in this list originate from one sample, sequenced in a study of T cell responses to AZD1222 COVID-19 vaccine. TCRdb keeps only in-frame clones here, not all; method: immunoSEQ multiplex PCR. Among about 160,000 clones listed, around 92% were seen once. Sequencing was performed on peripheral blood, taken on day 0 of MenACWY control vaccination. Receptors originate from an adult in good health.

This clone was seen once. The V call is TRBV28, the J call TRBJ2-1, with TRBD2 matching over 10 bases. Germline V lookup: CDR1 MDHEN, CDR2 SYDVKM. This CDR3 spans 15 amino acids. J gave up 4 bases and V 2 bases, and 2 bases lay outside the gene matches. CDR3 amino acids: CASSLGTSVYNEQFF. The CDR3, as DNA: TGTGCCAGCAGTTTAGGGACTAGCGTGTACAATGAGCAGTTCTTC.

V usage is TRBV29-1 and J usage is TRBJ2-7; 11 bases match TRBD1. The trim removed 4 bases at V and 3 bases at J, leaving 2 bases unmatched. The CDR3 is made up of 13 amino acids. Germline loops: CDR1 SQVTM, CDR2 ANQGSEA. The CDR3 region has the DNA TGCAGCGTTGGGGACAGGGGGGGCTACGAGCAGTACTTC. Translation: CSVGDRGGYEQYF.

The rearrangement uses TRBV24-1 and TRBJ2-6; D is unclear. In germline, CDR1 is KGHDR, CDR2 SFDVKD. The CDR3 has 16 residues. Trimming cost V 4 bases and J 0 bases, with 9 bases left between them. CDR3 loop: CATSDTDYSGANVLTF. DNA of the CDR3: TGTGCCACCAGTGACACAGATTACTCTGGGGCCAACGTCCTGACTTTC.

V gene TRBV27 combines with J gene TRBJ2-5, with 7 positions matching TRBD2. V shed 4 bases and J 5 bases; nucleotides not matched to a gene: 16. This CDR3 is 17 amino acids long. Germline-derived CDR1 and CDR2 are MNHEY and SMNVEV (reference sequence). CDR3 in amino acids: CASSSLWRGSHEETQYF. The DNA for the CDR3 is TGTGCCAGCAGTTCGTTGTGGCGCGGGAGCCATGAGGAGACCCAGTACTTC.

The genes are TRBV24-1 and TRBJ2-5; D remains ambiguous. Per germline, CDR1 KGHDR and CDR2 SFDVKD. Trimming took 4 bases from V and 7 from J, leaving 18 bases between them. The CDR3 length is 15 residues. The chain's CDR3 is CATSDASVGFGTQYF. CDR3 DNA sequence: TGTGCCACCAGTGACGCCTCTGTGGGGTTTGGGACCCAGTACTTC.

This clone appeared a single time. The rearrangement links TRBV19 to TRBJ2-5; TRBD1 aligns across 9 bases. CDR3 length equals 15 residues. CDR1 is LNHDA and CDR2 is SQIVND in the germline V gene (reference sequence). With V trimmed by 4 bases and J by 6 bases, 9 bases remained unmatched. The CDR3 DNA follows: TGTGCCAGTAGTAGGGACAGGGTGAGGAGCCAGACCCAGTACTTC. This translates into CASSRDRVRSQTQYF. Based on the CDR3 plus reference TRBV19 and TRBJ2-5, the full variable domain is DGGITQSPKYLFRKEGQNVTLSCEQNLNHDAMYWYRQDPGQGLRLIYYSQIVNDFQKGDIAEGYSVSREKKESFPLTVTSAQKNPTAFYLCASSRDRVRSQTQYFGPGTRLLVL.

The V gene is TRBV5-1, the J gene TRBJ1-5; D may be TRBD1 (5 bases). V lost 4 bases and J lost 1, with 6 bases in between. CDR3 length: 13 amino acids. Germline V lookup: CDR1 SGHRS, CDR2 YFSETQ. The CDR3 nucleotides read TGCGCCAGCAGCCGGGACAGCAATCAGCCCCAGCATTTT. This codes for CASSRDSNQPQHF.

The V call is TRBV7-2, the J call TRBJ2-3; D is perhaps TRBD2 (5 bases). Germline V gene data show CDR1 as SGHTA and CDR2 as FQGNSA. V lost 2 bases and J 0 bases, leaving 12 bases between the germline ends. The CDR3 extends over 16 amino acids. The chain's CDR3 is CASSLQAATSTDTQYF. The CDR3 DNA reads TGTGCCAGCAGCTTACAAGCGGCCACTAGCACAGATACGCAGTATTTT.

As regards this clone: This sample also contains other DNA sequences that code for the same CDR3. The gene calls are TRBV24-1 and TRBJ2-3; D ambiguous. The CDR3 is 13 residues long. Looked up from germline, CDR1 is KGHDR and CDR2 is SFDVKD. Trimming removed 5 bases at V and 0 bases at J, with 5 bases between. CDR3 region: CATSVGSTDTQYF. The DNA of the CDR3 is TGTGCCACCAGTGTAGGGAGCACAGATACGCAGTATTTT.

The chain employs TRBV30 and TRBJ2-2; 11 nucleotides agree with TRBD1. V shed 3 bases, J shed 6 bases, and the junction held 6 bases outside the gene matches. Germline values: CDR1 GTSNPN, CDR2 SVGIG (reference sequence). The length of the CDR3 is 15 residues. CDR3 nucleotides: TGTGCCTGGAGAGCCGGGACAGGGGGATCCGGGGAGCTGTTTTTT. It encodes CAWRAGTGGSGELFF.